The clone carrying this TCR beta chain was recorded many times. Its specificity is not known. These data originate in a study of CD8 T cells in ankylosing spondylitis. General observations from the study: Blood of patients with ankylosing spondylitis appeared to be characterized by a TCR beta motif of about eight highly homologous variants. Existing reports had already noted some motif variants in reactive arthritis synovial fluid and blood. Significant enrichment of disease-linked clones was reported in matched ankylosing spondylitis synovial fluid.

The CDR3 is 14 amino acids. Trimming shortened V by 5 bases and J by 1 base, and 11 bases separated the two germline ends. Library preparation for TCR beta used quantitative 5'-RACE with molecular barcodes. TCRdb reanalysed the 5' RACE reads using MiXCR and keeps one entry per CDR3 protein. The sample has fewer than 550,000 distinct CDR3 sequences, about 5% seen once. Sequencing was done on a sample of blood, either unsorted or a sorted T cell fraction (not recorded which). The receptor comes from a male donor with ankylosing spondylitis. The V gene is TRBV12-3 or TRBV12-4, the J gene TRBJ1-1; D is uncertain. The CDR3 here is CASSEFYPNTEAFF. CDR3 in DNA: TGTGCCAGCAGTGAGTTCTACCCGAACACTGAAGCTTTCTTT.